The 17 T cell receptor beta chains below were found in one sample sequenced in a study of blood T cell repertoires in COVID-19. The method was immunoSEQ multiplex PCR; TCRdb's version includes in-frame clones alone and lacks a portion of them. Counted here are approximately 470,000 clones, approximately 83% occurring once; the ten biggest clones make up about 3.2%. Sequenced input: peripheral blood. These receptors were obtained from a human donor in a cohort sampled during active COVID-19.

The chain has TRBV3-1 (or the pseudogene TRBV3-2) and TRBJ2-3, with 9 bases lining up with TRBD2. CDR1 is LGHDT, CDR2 YNNKEL, per germline (reference sequence). Germline trimming cut 0 bases from V and 5 bases from J; bases unmatched to any gene: 6. The CDR3 has 16 amino acids. CDR3 in amino acids: CASSQDLAGVEDTQYF. The DNA for the CDR3 is TGTGCCAGCAGCCAAGATTTAGCGGGAGTGGAAGATACGCAGTATTTT.

About this clone: A much larger clone differs by one base, so this may be a read error. The chain links TRBV12-3 or TRBV12-4 to TRBJ1-2; D is undetermined. The germline V and J ends were trimmed by 2 bases and 0 bases, with 4 bases remaining between them. The CDR3 spans 13 residues. CDR3: CASSLSANYGYTF. Written as DNA, the CDR3 is TGTGCCAGCAGTTTATCGGCTAACTATGGCTACACCTTC.

This chain links TRBV7-2 with TRBJ2-7; 7 bases line up with TRBD1. V lost 2 bases, J lost 3 bases, and 16 bases stayed unmatched. CDR1 and CDR2 from the germline V gene are SGHTA and FQGNSA. This CDR3 has 18 residues. The DNA for the CDR3 is TGTGCCAGCAGCTTAAGGGAGAGACGACAGGGTAATCTCTACGAGCAGTACTTC. Translated, it gives CASSLRERRQGNLYEQYF.

The genes are TRBV3-1 (or the pseudogene TRBV3-2) and TRBJ2-3, with 8 bases matching TRBD2. The CDR3 runs 14 residues. V gave up 2 bases and J gave up 7 bases; unmatched junction bases: 5. Germline V lookup: CDR1 LGHDT, CDR2 YNNKEL (reference sequence). CDR3 in amino acids: CASSQSSGRNTQYF. For the CDR3, the DNA is TGTGCCAGCAGCCAATCCAGCGGGAGAAATACGCAGTATTTT.

The CDR3 spells CASSQDPGTQYF. CDR3 DNA sequence: TGTGCCAGCAGCCAAGACCCCGGGACCCAGTACTTC. The chain couples TRBV3-1 (or the pseudogene TRBV3-2) to TRBJ2-5; D call uncertain. The germline V gene encodes CDR1 LGHDT and CDR2 YNNKEL (reference sequence). The CDR3 totals 12 residues. V was clipped by 0 bases and J by 7 bases, with 6 bases between them.

The chain recombines TRBV30 with TRBJ2-1; D is ambiguous. The CDR3 spans 13 residues. The ends were cut back, 2 bases at V and 7 bases at J, with 12 bases in the middle. Germline assignment: CDR1 GTSNPN and CDR2 SVGIG (reference sequence). The CDR3 sequence is CAWSNLFLNEQFF. CDR3 in DNA: TGTGCCTGGAGTAACCTATTCCTAAATGAGCAGTTCTTC.

This clone has just one count. The genes are TRBV24-1 and TRBJ1-5, with TRBD1 as a possible D gene (6 bases). The length of the CDR3 is 16 residues. Trimming pared 3 bases from V and 0 bases from J, leaving 11 bases between. Germline lookup yields CDR1 KGHDR and CDR2 SFDVKD. CDR3 residues: CATSDRTANSNQPQHF. CDR3 coding DNA: TGTGCCACCAGTGATCGGACAGCGAATAGCAATCAGCCCCAGCATTTT.

This chain joins TRBV6-2 or TRBV6-3 and TRBJ1-5, with D possibly TRBD1 on 6 matching bases. The CDR3 is 16 amino acids. V was clipped by 5 bases and J by 9 bases, with 23 bases between them. Germline CDR1 and CDR2: MNHEY and SVGEGT. As DNA, the CDR3 is TGTGCCAGCAGTCCAATCCGGGGGGCGCTTCGATCGCCCCAGCATTTT. Its translation is CASSPIRGALRSPQHF.

The CDR3 is CSVEATGEGTQYF. CDR3 in DNA: TGCAGCGTTGAAGCGACAGGAGAGGGTACGCAGTATTTT. This chain uses TRBV29-1 with TRBJ2-3; the D gene is possibly TRBD1 (6 bases). The length of the CDR3 is 13 residues. With 1 base removed from V and 8 bases from J, the gap between germline ends came to 13 bases. The V gene's germline CDR1 is SQVTM and CDR2 ANQGSEA.

The chain recombines TRBV5-1 with TRBJ2-3; TRBD2 matches 12 bases. This CDR3 is 16 amino acids long. Trimming removed 4 bases from V and 1 base from J; junction bases left unmatched: 4. Germline CDR1 SGHRS, CDR2 YFSETQ. The CDR3: CASSLRTSGGTDTQYF. The CDR3, as DNA: TGCGCCAGCAGCCTAAGGACTAGCGGGGGCACAGATACGCAGTATTTT.

The chain carries TRBV11-2 and TRBJ2-3, with 8 bases aligning to TRBD1. Trimming removed 5 bases from V and 2 bases from J; junction bases left unmatched: 6. The germline CDR1 and CDR2 sequences are SGHAT and FQNNGV. This CDR3 has 15 amino acids. CDR3 sequence: CASSPGTGITDTQYF. In nucleotides, the CDR3 is TGTGCCAGCAGCCCCGGGACAGGAATCACAGATACGCAGTATTTT.

The gene calls are TRBV4-1 and TRBJ2-2, with 14 positions matching TRBD2. This CDR3 is 19 amino acids long. From germline, CDR1 is MGHRA and CDR2 YSYEKL. V shed 4 bases and J 4 bases; nucleotides not matched to a gene: 11. The CDR3 sequence: CASSLLPGLAGVSTGELFF. CDR3 nucleotide sequence: TGCGCCAGCAGCCTATTACCGGGACTAGCGGGAGTAAGCACCGGGGAGCTGTTTTTT.

The V and J genes are TRBV6-5 and TRBJ2-3; 7 positions agree with TRBD2. Germline V lookup: CDR1 MNHEY, CDR2 SVGAGI. V lost 6 bases and J lost 8; bases outside the gene matches: 5. The CDR3 has 12 amino acids. CDR3 amino acids: CASSLGEGTQYF. The CDR3 nucleotides read TGTGCCAGCAGCCTAGGGGAGGGTACGCAGTATTTT.

A note on this clone: A read error may produce the germline difference seen at one junction end. V is TRBV6-5 and J is TRBJ1-2; possibly TRBD1 for D (5 bases). The CDR3 is 15 amino acids. Germline lookup yields CDR1 MNHEY and CDR2 SVGAGI. CDR3 region: CASRRIAGPKYGYTF. CDR3 nucleotides: TGTGCCAGCAGGCGAATCGCAGGGCCTAAATATGGCTACACCTTC.

The chain employs TRBV7-3 and TRBJ2-1; TRBD1 matches at 10 bases. V shed 4 bases, J shed 5 bases, and the junction held 5 bases outside the gene matches. This CDR3 is built from 15 residues. Germline V gene data show CDR1 as SGHTA and CDR2 as FQGTGA. CDR3 loop: CASSSGQGPNNEQFF. CDR3 in DNA: TGTGCCAGCAGCTCGGGACAGGGGCCTAACAATGAGCAGTTCTTC.

The chain recombines TRBV28 with TRBJ1-5, with 11 bases identical to TRBD1. The CDR3 length is 15 residues. In germline, CDR1 is MDHEN, CDR2 SYDVKM. V trimming: 7 bases; J trimming: 7 bases; junction bases outside the gene matches: 9. The CDR3 DNA reads as TGTGCCAGCAAAATAGGGGGACAGGGGGTACAGCCCCAGCATTTT. This codes for CASKIGGQGVQPQHF.

A few counts support this clone. The V gene is TRBV14, the J gene TRBJ2-7; a possible D gene is TRBD2 (5 bases). Trimming shortened V by 5 bases and J by 7 bases, and 15 bases separated the two germline ends. Germline loops: CDR1 SGHDN, CDR2 FVKESK. The CDR3 runs to 13 residues. Written as DNA, the CDR3 is TGTGCCAGCAGCAACGACGGGGTGGAGGAGCAGTACTTC. Translated: CASSNDGVEEQYF.